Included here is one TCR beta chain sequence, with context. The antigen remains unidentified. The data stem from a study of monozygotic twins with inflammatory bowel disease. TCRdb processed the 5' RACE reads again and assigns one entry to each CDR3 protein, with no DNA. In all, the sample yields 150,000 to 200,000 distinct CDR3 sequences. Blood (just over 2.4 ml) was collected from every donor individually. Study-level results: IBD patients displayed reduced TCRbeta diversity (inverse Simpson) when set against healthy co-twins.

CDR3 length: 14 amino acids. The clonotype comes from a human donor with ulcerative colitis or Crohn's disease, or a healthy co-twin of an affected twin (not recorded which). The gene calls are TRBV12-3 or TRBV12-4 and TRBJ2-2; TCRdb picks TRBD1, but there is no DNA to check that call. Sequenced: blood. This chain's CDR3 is CTSTRQGNNGELFF.